The clone carrying this TCR beta chain showed up just once. Its cognate antigen is unknown. Germline V lookup: CDR1 LGHNT, CDR2 FRNRAP. Trimming shortened V by 1 base and J by 1 base, and 8 bases separated the two germline ends. The CDR3 is made up of 14 amino acids. The data stem from a study of early stage breast cancer tumors. Study-wide points: Tumors had approximately 2.7-fold higher T cell density than normal breast. Blood repertoires resembled normal breast more than tumor.

Some clones are missing from TCRdb's copy, which holds only in-frame ones; the method was immunoSEQ multiplex PCR. The sample contains about 51,000 clones, around 80% of which appear only once. The J gene is TRBJ2-7, the V gene TRBV12-5; no definite D call. The sample comprised blood. This sequence was found in a person in their 40s with breast cancer. The CDR3 is CASGLETVSYEQYF. The CDR3 DNA follows: TGTGCTAGTGGTTTGGAGACTGTGTCCTACGAGCAGTACTTC. Full variable domain (missing parts from reference TRBV12-5 and TRBJ2-7): DARVTQTPRHKVTEMGQEVTMRCQPILGHNTVFWYRQTMMQGLELLAYFRNRAPLDDSGMPKDRFSAEMPDATLATLKIQPSEPRDSAVYFCASGLETVSYEQYFGPGTRLTVT.